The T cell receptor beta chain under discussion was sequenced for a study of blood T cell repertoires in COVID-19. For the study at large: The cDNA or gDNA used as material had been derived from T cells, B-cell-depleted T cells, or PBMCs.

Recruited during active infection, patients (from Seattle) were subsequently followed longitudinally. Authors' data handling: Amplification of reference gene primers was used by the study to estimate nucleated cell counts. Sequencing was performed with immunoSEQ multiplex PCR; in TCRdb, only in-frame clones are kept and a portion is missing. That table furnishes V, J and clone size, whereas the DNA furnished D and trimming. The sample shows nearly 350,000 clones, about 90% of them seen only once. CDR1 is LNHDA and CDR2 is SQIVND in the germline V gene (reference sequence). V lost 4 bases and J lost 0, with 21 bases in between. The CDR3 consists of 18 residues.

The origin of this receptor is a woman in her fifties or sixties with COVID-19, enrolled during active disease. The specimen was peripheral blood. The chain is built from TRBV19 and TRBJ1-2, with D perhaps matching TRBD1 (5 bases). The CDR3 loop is CASSTRRGPGTANYGYTF. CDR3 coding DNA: TGTGCCAGTAGTACCCGGCGGGGCCCGGGGACGGCTAACTATGGCTACACCTTC.